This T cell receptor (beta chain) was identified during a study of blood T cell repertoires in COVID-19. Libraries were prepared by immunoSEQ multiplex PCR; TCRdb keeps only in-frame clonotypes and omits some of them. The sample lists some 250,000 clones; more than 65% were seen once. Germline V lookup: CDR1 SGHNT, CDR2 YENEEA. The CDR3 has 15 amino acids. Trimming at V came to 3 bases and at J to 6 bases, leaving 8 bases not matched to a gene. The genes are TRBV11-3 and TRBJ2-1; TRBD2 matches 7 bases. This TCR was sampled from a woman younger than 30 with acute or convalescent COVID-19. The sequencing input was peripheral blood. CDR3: CASSFVGGPGNEQFF. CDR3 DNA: TGTGCCAGCAGCTTTGTGGGAGGGCCTGGCAATGAGCAGTTCTTC.